This TCR beta chain was captured by sequencing in a study of blood T cell repertoires in COVID-19. During active infection, Seattle patients enrolled and were then monitored through disease. The CDR3 is made up of 12 amino acids. Trimming cost V 6 bases and J 6 bases; bases outside gene matches: 4. Germline lookup yields CDR1 LGHDT and CDR2 YNNKEL (reference sequence). This table comes from immunoSEQ multiplex PCR, and its TCRdb copy is limited to in-frame clones, with some not included. The sample records roughly 150,000 clones, roughly 81% being singletons. The source is a woman between 45 and 60 years old with COVID-19, enrolled during active disease. This rearrangement joins TRBV3-1 (or the pseudogene TRBV3-2) to TRBJ2-7, with 8 bases identical to TRBD1. The material sequenced was peripheral blood. CDR3 bases: TGTGCCAGCAGACGCGGACAGGGCGAGCAGTACTTC. Translation gives CASRRGQGEQYF.